This entry lists 30 T cell receptor beta chains sequenced from one sample in a study of neurological immune-mediated disorders. MiXCR, applied by TCRdb to the 5' RACE reads, yields one record per CDR3 protein. The repertoire holds tens of thousands of distinct CDR3 sequences, with around 5.5% as singletons. The sequenced material came from PBMCs. The receptors originated from a man aged 18 to 30 with multiple sclerosis.

In its sample, this clonotype was seen many times. The chain uses TRBV5-1 and TRBJ1-4; TRBD1 might be the D (6 bases). CDR3 length: 15 residues. V lost 6 bases to trimming and J lost 4 bases, with 16 bases between them. Per the germline V gene, CDR1 is SGHRS and CDR2 is YFSETQ. For the CDR3, the DNA is TGCGCCAGCATGCCGGGGGGCGGGCATAATGAAAAACTGTTTTTT. Translation: CASMPGGGHNEKLFF.

This clonotype was recorded many times. This chain links TRBV7-3 with TRBJ1-1; possibly TRBD1 for D (6 bases). Germline CDR1 and CDR2: SGHTA and FQGTGA. This CDR3 region has 16 residues. The germline V and J ends were trimmed by 0 bases and 8 bases, with 19 bases remaining between them. The CDR3 region is CASSLTGTTRMEEAFF. The CDR3 coding sequence is TGTGCCAGCAGCTTAACTGGGACAACAAGGATGGAGGAAGCTTTCTTT.

This clonotype was seen only a few times. This chain joins TRBV5-1 and TRBJ1-1; D perhaps matches TRBD1 (6 bases). Germline CDR1 reads SGHRS; CDR2 reads YFSETQ. The CDR3 length is 14 residues. Trimming took 8 bases from V and 6 from J, leaving 20 bases between them. Here the CDR3 reads CASGGGPGRPEAFF. The CDR3 bases are TGCGCCAGTGGGGGGGGCCCCGGAAGACCTGAAGCTTTCTTT.

This clonotype appeared many times. This rearrangement joins TRBV20-1 to TRBJ2-4; TRBD2 aligns across 8 bases. The junction had 6 bases not matched to a gene; V was cut back by 2 bases and J by 6 bases. CDR3 length equals 14 residues. Germline V gene sequence: CDR1 DFQATT, CDR2 SNEGSKA (reference sequence). As DNA, the CDR3 is TGCAGTGCTAGACTGGCGGGGGGTGGAAACATTCAGTACTTC. Translating gives CSARLAGGGNIQYF.

This clonotype was observed at least ten times. The gene calls are TRBV28 and TRBJ2-3; no firm D call. This CDR3 has 12 residues. Trimming pared 6 bases from V and 3 bases from J, leaving 7 bases between. The germline CDR1 and CDR2 sequences are MDHEN and SYDVKM. In DNA form, the CDR3 reads TGTGCCAGCAGGTTTATGACAGATACGCAGTATTTT. Amino acids: CASRFMTDTQYF.

This clonotype was seen at least ten times. The chain employs TRBV5-1 and TRBJ2-3; 10 nucleotides align to TRBD1. CDR3 length: 16 residues. The germline gives CDR1 SGHRS, CDR2 YFSETQ. After removal of 2 bases from V and 4 bases from J, the junction contained 7 bases not matched to a gene. In nucleotides, the CDR3 is TGCGCCAGCAGCTTAACCGGGACAGGGGCGGCAGATACGCAGTATTTT. Protein product: CASSLTGTGAADTQYF.

This clonotype was found many times. This chain connects TRBV5-1 to TRBJ1-4, with D possibly TRBD1 on 5 matching bases. CDR1 and CDR2 from the germline V gene are SGHRS and YFSETQ. The CDR3 extends over 15 amino acids. V shed 1 base and J shed 6 bases, with 13 bases lying between them. The chain's CDR3 is CASSLFWDPDEKLFF. The DNA for the CDR3 is TGCGCCAGCAGCTTGTTTTGGGACCCGGATGAAAAACTGTTTTTT.

This clonotype was seen many times. The gene calls are TRBV9 and TRBJ2-5; D ambiguous. V was trimmed by 0 bases and J by 5 bases, leaving 8 bases between them. The CDR3 loop spans 13 amino acids. CDR1 is SGDLS, CDR2 YYNGEE, per germline. CDR3 residues: CASSVATGETQYF. CDR3 DNA: TGTGCCAGCAGCGTAGCTACCGGCGAGACCCAGTACTTC.

In its sample, this clonotype was seen a few times. An end of the junction does not agree with germline; a read error may underlie this. This chain links TRBV10-3 with TRBJ1-5; D is unclear. CDR1 is ENHRY and CDR2 is SYGVKD in the germline V gene. The CDR3 is 13 residues long. The chain's CDR3 is CAINTEPNQPQNF. The CDR3 coding sequence is TGTGCCATCAATACAGAGCCGAATCAGCCCCAGAATTTT.

This clonotype was observed many times. The chain recombines TRBV11-2 with TRBJ2-7; TRBD1 matches at 8 bases. J was trimmed by 0 bases and V by 6 bases; bases with no gene match: 7. CDR3 size: 15 residues. Looked up from germline, CDR1 is SGHAT and CDR2 is FQNNGV. The CDR3 coding sequence is TGTGCCAGCAGAAAGGGACAGGCAGCCTCCTACGAGCAGTACTTC. Its translation is CASRKGQAASYEQYF.

This clonotype showed up many times. J is TRBJ1-2 and V is TRBV24-1; no definite D call. V was trimmed by 4 bases and J by 8 bases, leaving 10 bases between them. The CDR3 is made up of 12 amino acids. CDR1 and CDR2 (germline): KGHDR, SFDVKD. DNA for the CDR3: TGTGCCACCAGTGACAGGATCTCAGGCTACACCTTC. This gives the protein CATSDRISGYTF.

This clonotype has at least ten counts. DNA for the CDR3: TGCAGTGCTAGCTCCGGGGGGGTCCCAGATACGCAGTATTTT. It is translated as CSASSGGVPDTQYF. This sequence joins TRBV20-1 and TRBJ2-3; TRBD2 aligns across 8 bases. The germline CDR1 and CDR2 sequences are DFQATT and SNEGSKA (reference sequence). Trimming cost V 3 bases and J 4 bases; bases outside gene matches: 6. The CDR3 runs 14 residues.

This clonotype came up many times. The V and J genes are TRBV9 and TRBJ2-7, with D perhaps matching TRBD2 (6 bases). V lost 7 bases to trimming and J lost 3 bases, with 17 bases between them. The CDR3 contains 14 residues. In germline, CDR1 is SGDLS, CDR2 YYNGEE. CDR3 region: CASLITGVGYEQYF. CDR3 DNA: TGTGCCAGCCTTATAACGGGGGTTGGCTACGAGCAGTACTTC.

This clonotype was seen only a few times. The junction departs from the called germline gene at one end, perhaps through a read error. The chain has TRBV20-1 and TRBJ1-5, with no clear D. Germline CDR1 reads DFQATT; CDR2 reads SNEGSKA (reference sequence). The CDR3 runs 12 residues. The chain's CDR3 is CSARSGFRAQNF. The CDR3 bases are TGCAGTGCTAGGTCAGGATTTCGGGCCCAGAATTTT.

Only a few counts were recorded for this clonotype. Since a much larger clone is just one base distant, this may be a read error. The chain combines TRBV12-3 or TRBV12-4 with TRBJ1-2; no clear D. Trimming took off 5 bases at V and 3 bases at J, with 10 bases between the two ends. The CDR3 runs to 13 residues. This chain's CDR3 is CASSEKGYYGYTF. The CDR3 DNA reads TGTGCCAGCAGTGAAAAGGGCTACTATGGCTACACCTTC.

V and J are TRBV7-2 and TRBJ1-2, with D possibly TRBD1 on 5 matching bases. In germline, CDR1 is SGHTA, CDR2 FQGNSA. The V gene lost 3 bases and the J gene lost 10 bases, with 18 bases spanning the gap. This CDR3 region has 14 residues. CDR3 bases: TGTGCCAGCAGCTTGGGCGGGGGATTGTGGGCCTACACCTTC. It translates to CASSLGGGLWAYTF.

This clonotype was seen many times. J is TRBJ1-3 and V is TRBV15; D gene uncertain. Germline loops: CDR1 LNHNV, CDR2 YYDKDF (reference sequence). This CDR3 region has 15 residues. V was pared by 0 bases and J by 0 bases, with 6 bases between. The CDR3 region is CATSREYSSGNTIYF. The CDR3 coding sequence is TGTGCCACCAGCAGAGAGTACAGCTCTGGAAACACCATATATTTT.

The sample holds many counts of this clonotype. This chain joins TRBV10-3 and TRBJ2-2, with D possibly being TRBD2 (6 bases). This CDR3 comprises 16 residues. Germline V gene data show CDR1 as ENHRY and CDR2 as SYGVKD. V was clipped by 3 bases and J by 1 base, with 12 bases between them. The CDR3 nucleotides read TGTGCCATCAGTGACCGGGGCGGGATGAACACCGGGGAGCTGTTTTTT. Protein: CAISDRGGMNTGELFF.

This clonotype has at least ten counts. The rearrangement joins TRBV29-1 to TRBJ2-1, with 10 positions matching TRBD1. The CDR3 is 15 amino acids. Looked up from germline, CDR1 is SQVTM and CDR2 is ANQGSEA. V shed 5 bases, J shed 9 bases, and the junction held 13 bases outside the gene matches. Here the CDR3 reads CSVLGGQGSRGEQFF. Here the CDR3 DNA reads TGCAGCGTTCTCGGGGGACAGGGGAGTAGAGGTGAGCAGTTCTTC.

For this clonotype: Its ends do not fully match the called genes, so a read error is possible. The chain has TRBV5-1 and TRBJ1-6; unclear D gene. Germline-derived CDR1 and CDR2 are SGHRS and YFSETQ. The CDR3 runs to 17 residues. The CDR3 DNA sequence: TGCGCCAGCAGCTTGGGGTCCTTCGTGCGCGACAATTCACCCCTCAACTTT. Translated: CASSLGSFVRDNSPLNF.

At least ten counts were recorded for this clonotype. J is TRBJ2-7 and V is TRBV11-1; 10 positions match TRBD2. CDR3 size: 16 residues. V trimming: 4 bases; J trimming: 7 bases; junction bases outside the gene matches: 13. In germline, CDR1 is SGHAT, CDR2 FQDESV (reference sequence). CDR3 protein: CASSSWTSGLGGEQYF. CDR3 sequence (DNA): TGTGCCAGCAGCTCGTGGACTAGCGGACTTGGGGGAGAGCAGTACTTC.

Concerning this clonotype: A single base separates this from a much larger clone, so it may be a read error. The V call is TRBV7-9, the J call TRBJ2-5; possibly TRBD1 or TRBD2 for D (5 bases each). Trimming took off 8 bases at V and 5 bases at J, with 15 bases between the two ends. The CDR3 covers 13 residues. Per germline, CDR1 SEHNR and CDR2 FQNEAQ (reference sequence). In nucleotides, the CDR3 is TGTGCCAGCGGCCCGGGAAAGGGGGAGACCCAGTACTTC. It yields the protein CASGPGKGETQYF.

This clonotype occurred many times. The rearrangement links TRBV28 to TRBJ2-7; TRBD1 aligns across 9 bases. The CDR3 runs 15 residues. In germline, CDR1 is MDHEN, CDR2 SYDVKM. Trimming took 5 bases from V and 0 from J; bases not matched to a gene: 5. The CDR3 DNA is TGTGCCAGCAGTATCGACAGGGGGAGCTCCTACGAGCAGTACTTC. Translation: CASSIDRGSSYEQYF.

As to this clonotype: A much larger clone sits a single nucleotide away, making a read error possible. The V gene is TRBV7-6, the J gene TRBJ1-1; no reliable D call. Trimming left V 5 bases short and J 4 bases short, with 14 bases between. The CDR3 has 14 amino acids. In germline, CDR1 is SGHVS, CDR2 FNYEAQ. The CDR3 protein is CASSALESGTEAFF. The CDR3, as DNA: TGTGCCAGCAGCGCGCTGGAAAGCGGCACTGAAGCTTTCTTT.

This clonotype was seen a few times. An end of the junction differs from the germline gene, which may be a read error. This chain connects TRBV12-3 or TRBV12-4 to TRBJ2-4; D is perhaps TRBD1 (5 bases). This CDR3 region has 16 residues. The CDR3 nucleotides are TGTGCCAGCAGTTTAGAGCAGGGCGCTGCCAAAAAAATTCAGTACTTC. Its protein is CASSLEQGAAKKIQYF.

This clonotype was seen at least ten times. Written as DNA, the CDR3 is TGTGCCACCTACGGCGGGGGCAAACGCGCCGGGGAGCTGTTTTTT. Protein: CATYGGGKRAGELFF. This sequence joins TRBV6-5 and TRBJ2-2, with D tentatively TRBD2 (7 bases). Trimming took 10 bases from V and 6 from J, leaving 21 bases between them. CDR1 and CDR2 (germline): MNHEY, SVGAGI. CDR3 length: 15 amino acids.

This clonotype came up many times. The V and J genes are TRBV6-6 and TRBJ1-5; D remains ambiguous. Looked up from germline, CDR1 is MNHNY and CDR2 is SVGAGI (reference sequence). V was shortened by 8 bases and J by 3 bases, with 14 bases between the two germline ends. The CDR3 loop spans 14 amino acids. The CDR3 DNA is TGTGCCAGCGCTTACGGAGAAATCAATCAGCCCCAGCATTTT. This sequence encodes CASAYGEINQPQHF.

In regard to this clonotype: The germline gene is not matched at one end of the junction; a read error may be the cause. The chain carries TRBV10-2 and TRBJ1-1; 8 positions match TRBD1. The CDR3 spans 14 residues. The germline V gene has CDR1 WSHSY and CDR2 SAAADI. The CDR3 nucleotides read TGCGCCTGCAGTGCTGGACAGGGAAACACTGAAGCTTTCTTT. Protein sequence: CACSAGQGNTEAFF.

This clonotype was seen many times. This chain uses TRBV7-2 with TRBJ2-7; D uncertain. The CDR3 loop spans 13 amino acids. V dropped 5 bases and J dropped 2 bases, with 10 bases sitting between them. Germline values: CDR1 SGHTA, CDR2 FQGNSA. CDR3 sequence reads: CASSLSPPYEQYF. In DNA, the CDR3 is TGTGCCAGCAGCCTCTCCCCCCCCTACGAGCAGTACTTC. The whole variable domain, filled in from reference TRBV7-2 and TRBJ2-7, reads GAGVSQSPSNKVTEKGKDVELRCDPISGHTALYWYRQSLGQGLEFLIYFQGNSAPDKSGLPSDRFSAERTGGSVSTLTIQRTQQEDSAVYLCASSLSPPYEQYFGPGTRLTVT.

This clonotype was seen more than once but under ten times. Given a much more abundant clone one base away, this may be a read error. The genes are TRBV20-1 and TRBJ2-7; D is possibly TRBD1 (5 bases). The CDR3 loop spans 12 amino acids. The ends were cut back, 0 bases at V and 3 bases at J, with 6 bases in the middle. CDR1 and CDR2 (germline): DFQATT, SNEGSKA (reference sequence). CDR3 sequence reads: CSARERGYEQYF. The CDR3 coding sequence is TGCAGTGCTAGAGAAAGGGGCTACGAGCAGTACTTC.